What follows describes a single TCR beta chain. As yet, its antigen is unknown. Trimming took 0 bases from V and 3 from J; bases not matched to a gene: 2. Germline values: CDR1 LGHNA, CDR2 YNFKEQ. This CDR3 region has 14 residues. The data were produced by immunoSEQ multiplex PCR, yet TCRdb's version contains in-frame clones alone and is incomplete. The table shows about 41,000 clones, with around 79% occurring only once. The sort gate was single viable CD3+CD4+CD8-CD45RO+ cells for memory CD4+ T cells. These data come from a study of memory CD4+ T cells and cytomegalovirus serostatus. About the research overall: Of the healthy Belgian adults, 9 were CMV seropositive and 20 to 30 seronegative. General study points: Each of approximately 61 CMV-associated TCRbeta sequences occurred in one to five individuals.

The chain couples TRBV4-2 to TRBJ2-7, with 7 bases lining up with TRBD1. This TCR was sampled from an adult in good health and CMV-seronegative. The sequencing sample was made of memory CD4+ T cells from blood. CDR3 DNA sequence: TGTGCCAGCAGCCAAGATGGGACAGACTACGAGCAGTACTTC. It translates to CASSQDGTDYEQYF.